This TCR beta chain is drawn from a study of blood T cells in healthy people across ages. Background on the study: For every two T cells, template switching captured about one barcoded beta molecule.

Germline CDR1 is LGHNA and CDR2 is YSLEER. The CDR3 runs 13 residues. Trimming shortened V by 2 bases and J by 4 bases, and 6 bases separated the two germline ends. Study-level results: Both higher diversity and more naive CD4+ cells marked long-lived donors when set against aged donors. Donor CMV status was unknown, possibly confounding expanded clonotype changes.

A sample-barcoded 5' primer and a J-beta primer mix were used in a second PCR of about 7 to 11 cycles. TCRdb re-derived calls from the 5' RACE reads in MiXCR, one entry per CDR3 protein. The table records approximately 800,000 distinct CDR3 sequences, about half of them present only once. Notes on this clonotype: Its specificity is not known.

The V and J genes are TRBV4-3 and TRBJ1-3; no clear D. This receptor was obtained from a man older than 75 in good health. The sequenced sample consisted of blood. The CDR3 is CASSQSRGNTIYF. The DNA for the CDR3 is TGCGCCAGCAGCCAATCGCGGGGAAACACCATATATTTT.